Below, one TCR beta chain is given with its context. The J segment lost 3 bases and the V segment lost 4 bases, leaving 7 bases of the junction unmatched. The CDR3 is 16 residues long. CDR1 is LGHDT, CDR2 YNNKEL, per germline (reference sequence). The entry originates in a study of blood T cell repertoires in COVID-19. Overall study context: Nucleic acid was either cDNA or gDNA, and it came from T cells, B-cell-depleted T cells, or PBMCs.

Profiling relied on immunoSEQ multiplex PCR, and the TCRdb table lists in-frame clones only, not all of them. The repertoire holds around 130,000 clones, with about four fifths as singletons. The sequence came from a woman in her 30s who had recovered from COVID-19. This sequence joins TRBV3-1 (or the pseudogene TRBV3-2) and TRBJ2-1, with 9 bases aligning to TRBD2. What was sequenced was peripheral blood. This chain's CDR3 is CASSRGTSRNYNEQFF. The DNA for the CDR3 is TGTGCCAGCAGCCGTGGGACTAGCAGAAACTACAATGAGCAGTTCTTC.